The 20 T cell receptor beta chains presented below share a single source sample, sequenced in a study of shared clonotypes between healthy human individuals. Sequencing was performed with immunoSEQ multiplex PCR; in TCRdb, only in-frame clones are kept and a portion is missing. The sample includes fewer than 850,000 clones, less than 95% of them seen just once. The sequenced sample was memory CD8+ T cells from PBMCs. Subset in this sample: CD45RO+ cells pooled with CCR7-negative TemRA cells. The source is a man between 18 and 29 years old in good health. Some clones in this sample may be carry-over from other donors' samples.

V and J are TRBV28 and TRBJ1-5; possible D gene TRBD1, 5 bases. V was clipped by 7 bases and J by 4 bases, with 8 bases between them. Germline V gene lookup returns CDR1 MDHEN and CDR2 SYDVKM. The CDR3 totals 12 residues. The CDR3 reads CASTWGNQPQHF. CDR3 in DNA: TGTGCCAGCACCTGGGGGAATCAGCCCCAGCATTTT.

The genes are TRBV4-3 and TRBJ1-5, with no clear D. CDR1 is LGHNA, CDR2 YSLEER, per germline. The CDR3 is 13 residues long. V gave up 1 base and J gave up 5 bases, with 6 bases separating them. CDR3: CASSQGVDQPQHF. CDR3 nucleotides: TGCGCCAGCAGCCAAGGGGTAGATCAGCCCCAGCATTTT.

The rearrangement joins TRBV10-3 to TRBJ2-5, with 9 nucleotides matching TRBD2. The V gene's germline CDR1 is ENHRY and CDR2 SYGVKD. The CDR3 is made up of 16 amino acids. The J segment lost 1 base and the V segment lost 4 bases, leaving 7 bases of the junction unmatched. In DNA form, the CDR3 reads TGTGCCATCAGTGTAGGAGCGGGAGGACTCCAAGAGACCCAGTACTTC. Protein product: CAISVGAGGLQETQYF.

The chain joins TRBV4-2 to TRBJ2-2; perhaps TRBD2 as D (5 bases). This CDR3 is 16 amino acids long. The germline gives CDR1 LGHNA, CDR2 YNFKEQ. The V and J ends lost 3 bases and 5 bases respectively, with 16 bases between them. The CDR3 bases are TGTGCCAGCAGCCAGCCGTGGCGGGCGCAGACCGGGGAGCTGTTTTTT. This sequence encodes CASSQPWRAQTGELFF.

The chain employs TRBV11-2 and TRBJ2-7; D is uncertain. CDR3 size: 16 residues. Trimming stripped 1 base from V and 0 bases from J, with 13 bases between. Looked up from germline, CDR1 is SGHAT and CDR2 is FQNNGV. CDR3 residues: CASSLGLRVRSYEQYF. CDR3 sequence (DNA): TGTGCCAGCAGCTTAGGCCTGAGAGTCCGCTCCTACGAGCAGTACTTC. The whole variable domain, remainder taken from reference TRBV11-2 and TRBJ2-7, is EAGVAQSPRYKIIEKRQSVAFWCNPISGHATLYWYQQILGQGPKLLIQFQNNGVVDDSQLPKDRFSAERLKGVDSTLKIQPAKLEDSAVYLCASSLGLRVRSYEQYFGPGTRLTVT.

The J gene is TRBJ2-1, the V gene TRBV2, with 7 bases fitting TRBD2. The J segment lost 14 bases and the V segment lost 5 bases, leaving 3 bases of the junction unmatched. Germline values: CDR1 SNHLY, CDR2 FYNNEI. The CDR3 length is 10 residues. Here the CDR3 DNA reads TGTGCCAGCAGTCTAGCGGTGGAGTTCTTC. It encodes CASSLAVEFF.

J is TRBJ2-2 and V is TRBV10-2; maybe TRBD2 (6 bases). Trimming took off 8 bases at V and 0 bases at J, with 7 bases between the two ends. Germline-derived CDR1 and CDR2 are WSHSY and SAAADI. There are 13 residues in the CDR3. CDR3 region: CASLAPNTGELFF. Written as DNA, the CDR3 is TGCGCCAGCCTAGCGCCGAACACCGGGGAGCTGTTTTTT.

The chain is built from TRBV14 and TRBJ2-7; D perhaps matches TRBD1 (5 bases). CDR3 size: 14 residues. Germline-derived CDR1 and CDR2 are SGHDN and FVKESK. The V and J ends lost 3 bases and 2 bases respectively, with 11 bases between them. The CDR3 nucleotides are TGTGCCAGCAGCCACTCGACAGCTACCTACGAGCAGTACTTC. Its translation is CASSHSTATYEQYF.

This CDR3 reads CASSVGTGGNTEAFF. CDR3 DNA sequence: TGTGCCAGCAGCGTGGGCACGGGCGGAAACACTGAAGCTTTCTTT. This chain connects TRBV9 to TRBJ1-1; no clear D gene. V was cut by 2 bases and J by 2 bases, with 13 bases left in between. This CDR3 region has 15 residues. Germline V lookup: CDR1 SGDLS, CDR2 YYNGEE.

The chain has TRBV4-1 and TRBJ2-5, with 12 bases matching TRBD1. The V and J ends lost 4 bases and 3 bases, in that order; junction bases with no gene match: 3. Germline lookup yields CDR1 MGHRA and CDR2 YSYEKL. The CDR3 length is 15 residues. CDR3 sequence: CASSLGTGGEETQYF. DNA of the CDR3: TGCGCCAGCAGCCTGGGGACAGGGGGCGAAGAGACCCAGTACTTC.

This clone showed up just a few times. The chain combines TRBV11-2 with TRBJ2-1, with 9 bases that match TRBD2. From germline, CDR1 is SGHAT and CDR2 FQNNGV. The CDR3 is made up of 16 amino acids. The trim removed 4 bases at V and 0 bases at J, leaving 4 bases unmatched. CDR3 nucleotide sequence: TGTGCCAGCAGCTCGTTTAGCGGGAGCTCCTACAATGAGCAGTTCTTC. Its translation is CASSSFSGSSYNEQFF.

V and J are TRBV11-2 and TRBJ2-7; 7 bases are shared with TRBD1. This CDR3 region has 15 residues. Germline lookup yields CDR1 SGHAT and CDR2 FQNNGV. J gave up 6 bases and V 1 base, and 9 bases lay outside the gene matches. The CDR3 is CASSLASQGYSEQYF. CDR3 DNA sequence: TGTGCCAGCAGCTTAGCCTCACAGGGGTACTCCGAGCAGTACTTC.

Comments on this clone: A clone one base away is much larger, so this may be a read error. V and J are TRBV28 and TRBJ1-1; D remains unclear. Germline CDR1 MDHEN, CDR2 SYDVKM. Trimming removed 7 bases from V and 0 bases from J, with 9 bases in between. The CDR3 sequence is 13 residues long. CDR3 in DNA: TGTGCCAGCAATTTTATACTGAACACTGAAGCTTTCTTT. Protein product: CASNFILNTEAFF.

The V call is TRBV27, the J call TRBJ1-1; D might be TRBD1 (6 bases). The CDR3 length is 15 residues. The V end was cut by 3 bases, the J end by 3 bases, with 14 bases between. The germline V gene encodes CDR1 MNHEY and CDR2 SMNVEV (reference sequence). In DNA, the CDR3 is TGTGCCAGCAGTTTCACAGGGATCGGGGACACTGAAGCTTTCTTT. Protein product: CASSFTGIGDTEAFF.

The J gene is TRBJ1-1, the V gene TRBV7-9; D gene unclear. Trimming removed 3 bases from V and 0 bases from J, with 11 bases in between. Germline-derived CDR1 and CDR2 are SEHNR and FQNEAQ (reference sequence). This CDR3 region has 15 residues. The CDR3 DNA is TGTGCCAGCAGCTTGGGCAGGCAGGTGAACACTGAAGCTTTCTTT. Its translation is CASSLGRQVNTEAFF.

The CDR3 region is CASSPLPGTGLNNEQFF. CDR3 bases: TGTGCCAGCAGTCCACTCCCCGGGACAGGCCTAAACAATGAGCAGTTCTTC. This chain uses TRBV27 with TRBJ2-1; 8 bases fit TRBD1. The CDR3 covers 17 residues. V was clipped by 5 bases and J by 5 bases; unmatched bases: 14. Germline CDR1 is MNHEY and CDR2 is SMNVEV (reference sequence).

The genes are TRBV7-9 and TRBJ2-7; TRBD2 matches 9 bases. After removal of 3 bases from V and 7 bases from J, the junction contained 7 bases not matched to a gene. The CDR3 extends over 14 amino acids. In germline, CDR1 is SEHNR, CDR2 FQNEAQ (reference sequence). CDR3 protein: CASSFSTSGGEQYF. CDR3 coding DNA: TGTGCCAGCAGCTTTTCGACTAGCGGTGGGGAGCAGTACTTC.

This chain connects TRBV28 to TRBJ1-4, with 8 positions matching TRBD1. In germline, CDR1 is MDHEN, CDR2 SYDVKM. This CDR3 is built from 14 residues. J gave up 7 bases and V 6 bases, and 7 bases lay outside the gene matches. The CDR3 DNA follows: TGTGCCAGCAGCCGACAGGGGTTGGGTGAAAAACTGTTTTTT. Amino acid sequence: CASSRQGLGEKLFF.

The chain employs TRBV27 and TRBJ1-1, with D tentatively TRBD1 (5 bases). Germline CDR1 reads MNHEY; CDR2 reads SMNVEV (reference sequence). V was cut by 6 bases and J by 4 bases, with 21 bases left in between. The CDR3 length is 16 residues. This CDR3 is CASSSAVTGGGTEAFF. The CDR3 bases are TGTGCCAGCAGCTCAGCCGTGACGGGCGGGGGCACTGAAGCTTTCTTT.

The V and J genes are TRBV11-2 and TRBJ2-5; D perhaps matches TRBD2 (6 bases). Germline V lookup: CDR1 SGHAT, CDR2 FQNNGV. The CDR3 runs to 14 residues. The V end lost 4 bases, the J end lost 3 bases, and 12 bases lay between the germline ends. CDR3 residues: CASSSTRVKETQYF. The CDR3 coding sequence is TGTGCCAGCAGCTCGACTAGGGTAAAAGAGACCCAGTACTTC. The complete variable domain, with remaining parts taken from reference TRBV11-2 and TRBJ2-5, reads EAGVAQSPRYKIIEKRQSVAFWCNPISGHATLYWYQQILGQGPKLLIQFQNNGVVDDSQLPKDRFSAERLKGVDSTLKIQPAKLEDSAVYLCASSSTRVKETQYFGPGTRLLVL.